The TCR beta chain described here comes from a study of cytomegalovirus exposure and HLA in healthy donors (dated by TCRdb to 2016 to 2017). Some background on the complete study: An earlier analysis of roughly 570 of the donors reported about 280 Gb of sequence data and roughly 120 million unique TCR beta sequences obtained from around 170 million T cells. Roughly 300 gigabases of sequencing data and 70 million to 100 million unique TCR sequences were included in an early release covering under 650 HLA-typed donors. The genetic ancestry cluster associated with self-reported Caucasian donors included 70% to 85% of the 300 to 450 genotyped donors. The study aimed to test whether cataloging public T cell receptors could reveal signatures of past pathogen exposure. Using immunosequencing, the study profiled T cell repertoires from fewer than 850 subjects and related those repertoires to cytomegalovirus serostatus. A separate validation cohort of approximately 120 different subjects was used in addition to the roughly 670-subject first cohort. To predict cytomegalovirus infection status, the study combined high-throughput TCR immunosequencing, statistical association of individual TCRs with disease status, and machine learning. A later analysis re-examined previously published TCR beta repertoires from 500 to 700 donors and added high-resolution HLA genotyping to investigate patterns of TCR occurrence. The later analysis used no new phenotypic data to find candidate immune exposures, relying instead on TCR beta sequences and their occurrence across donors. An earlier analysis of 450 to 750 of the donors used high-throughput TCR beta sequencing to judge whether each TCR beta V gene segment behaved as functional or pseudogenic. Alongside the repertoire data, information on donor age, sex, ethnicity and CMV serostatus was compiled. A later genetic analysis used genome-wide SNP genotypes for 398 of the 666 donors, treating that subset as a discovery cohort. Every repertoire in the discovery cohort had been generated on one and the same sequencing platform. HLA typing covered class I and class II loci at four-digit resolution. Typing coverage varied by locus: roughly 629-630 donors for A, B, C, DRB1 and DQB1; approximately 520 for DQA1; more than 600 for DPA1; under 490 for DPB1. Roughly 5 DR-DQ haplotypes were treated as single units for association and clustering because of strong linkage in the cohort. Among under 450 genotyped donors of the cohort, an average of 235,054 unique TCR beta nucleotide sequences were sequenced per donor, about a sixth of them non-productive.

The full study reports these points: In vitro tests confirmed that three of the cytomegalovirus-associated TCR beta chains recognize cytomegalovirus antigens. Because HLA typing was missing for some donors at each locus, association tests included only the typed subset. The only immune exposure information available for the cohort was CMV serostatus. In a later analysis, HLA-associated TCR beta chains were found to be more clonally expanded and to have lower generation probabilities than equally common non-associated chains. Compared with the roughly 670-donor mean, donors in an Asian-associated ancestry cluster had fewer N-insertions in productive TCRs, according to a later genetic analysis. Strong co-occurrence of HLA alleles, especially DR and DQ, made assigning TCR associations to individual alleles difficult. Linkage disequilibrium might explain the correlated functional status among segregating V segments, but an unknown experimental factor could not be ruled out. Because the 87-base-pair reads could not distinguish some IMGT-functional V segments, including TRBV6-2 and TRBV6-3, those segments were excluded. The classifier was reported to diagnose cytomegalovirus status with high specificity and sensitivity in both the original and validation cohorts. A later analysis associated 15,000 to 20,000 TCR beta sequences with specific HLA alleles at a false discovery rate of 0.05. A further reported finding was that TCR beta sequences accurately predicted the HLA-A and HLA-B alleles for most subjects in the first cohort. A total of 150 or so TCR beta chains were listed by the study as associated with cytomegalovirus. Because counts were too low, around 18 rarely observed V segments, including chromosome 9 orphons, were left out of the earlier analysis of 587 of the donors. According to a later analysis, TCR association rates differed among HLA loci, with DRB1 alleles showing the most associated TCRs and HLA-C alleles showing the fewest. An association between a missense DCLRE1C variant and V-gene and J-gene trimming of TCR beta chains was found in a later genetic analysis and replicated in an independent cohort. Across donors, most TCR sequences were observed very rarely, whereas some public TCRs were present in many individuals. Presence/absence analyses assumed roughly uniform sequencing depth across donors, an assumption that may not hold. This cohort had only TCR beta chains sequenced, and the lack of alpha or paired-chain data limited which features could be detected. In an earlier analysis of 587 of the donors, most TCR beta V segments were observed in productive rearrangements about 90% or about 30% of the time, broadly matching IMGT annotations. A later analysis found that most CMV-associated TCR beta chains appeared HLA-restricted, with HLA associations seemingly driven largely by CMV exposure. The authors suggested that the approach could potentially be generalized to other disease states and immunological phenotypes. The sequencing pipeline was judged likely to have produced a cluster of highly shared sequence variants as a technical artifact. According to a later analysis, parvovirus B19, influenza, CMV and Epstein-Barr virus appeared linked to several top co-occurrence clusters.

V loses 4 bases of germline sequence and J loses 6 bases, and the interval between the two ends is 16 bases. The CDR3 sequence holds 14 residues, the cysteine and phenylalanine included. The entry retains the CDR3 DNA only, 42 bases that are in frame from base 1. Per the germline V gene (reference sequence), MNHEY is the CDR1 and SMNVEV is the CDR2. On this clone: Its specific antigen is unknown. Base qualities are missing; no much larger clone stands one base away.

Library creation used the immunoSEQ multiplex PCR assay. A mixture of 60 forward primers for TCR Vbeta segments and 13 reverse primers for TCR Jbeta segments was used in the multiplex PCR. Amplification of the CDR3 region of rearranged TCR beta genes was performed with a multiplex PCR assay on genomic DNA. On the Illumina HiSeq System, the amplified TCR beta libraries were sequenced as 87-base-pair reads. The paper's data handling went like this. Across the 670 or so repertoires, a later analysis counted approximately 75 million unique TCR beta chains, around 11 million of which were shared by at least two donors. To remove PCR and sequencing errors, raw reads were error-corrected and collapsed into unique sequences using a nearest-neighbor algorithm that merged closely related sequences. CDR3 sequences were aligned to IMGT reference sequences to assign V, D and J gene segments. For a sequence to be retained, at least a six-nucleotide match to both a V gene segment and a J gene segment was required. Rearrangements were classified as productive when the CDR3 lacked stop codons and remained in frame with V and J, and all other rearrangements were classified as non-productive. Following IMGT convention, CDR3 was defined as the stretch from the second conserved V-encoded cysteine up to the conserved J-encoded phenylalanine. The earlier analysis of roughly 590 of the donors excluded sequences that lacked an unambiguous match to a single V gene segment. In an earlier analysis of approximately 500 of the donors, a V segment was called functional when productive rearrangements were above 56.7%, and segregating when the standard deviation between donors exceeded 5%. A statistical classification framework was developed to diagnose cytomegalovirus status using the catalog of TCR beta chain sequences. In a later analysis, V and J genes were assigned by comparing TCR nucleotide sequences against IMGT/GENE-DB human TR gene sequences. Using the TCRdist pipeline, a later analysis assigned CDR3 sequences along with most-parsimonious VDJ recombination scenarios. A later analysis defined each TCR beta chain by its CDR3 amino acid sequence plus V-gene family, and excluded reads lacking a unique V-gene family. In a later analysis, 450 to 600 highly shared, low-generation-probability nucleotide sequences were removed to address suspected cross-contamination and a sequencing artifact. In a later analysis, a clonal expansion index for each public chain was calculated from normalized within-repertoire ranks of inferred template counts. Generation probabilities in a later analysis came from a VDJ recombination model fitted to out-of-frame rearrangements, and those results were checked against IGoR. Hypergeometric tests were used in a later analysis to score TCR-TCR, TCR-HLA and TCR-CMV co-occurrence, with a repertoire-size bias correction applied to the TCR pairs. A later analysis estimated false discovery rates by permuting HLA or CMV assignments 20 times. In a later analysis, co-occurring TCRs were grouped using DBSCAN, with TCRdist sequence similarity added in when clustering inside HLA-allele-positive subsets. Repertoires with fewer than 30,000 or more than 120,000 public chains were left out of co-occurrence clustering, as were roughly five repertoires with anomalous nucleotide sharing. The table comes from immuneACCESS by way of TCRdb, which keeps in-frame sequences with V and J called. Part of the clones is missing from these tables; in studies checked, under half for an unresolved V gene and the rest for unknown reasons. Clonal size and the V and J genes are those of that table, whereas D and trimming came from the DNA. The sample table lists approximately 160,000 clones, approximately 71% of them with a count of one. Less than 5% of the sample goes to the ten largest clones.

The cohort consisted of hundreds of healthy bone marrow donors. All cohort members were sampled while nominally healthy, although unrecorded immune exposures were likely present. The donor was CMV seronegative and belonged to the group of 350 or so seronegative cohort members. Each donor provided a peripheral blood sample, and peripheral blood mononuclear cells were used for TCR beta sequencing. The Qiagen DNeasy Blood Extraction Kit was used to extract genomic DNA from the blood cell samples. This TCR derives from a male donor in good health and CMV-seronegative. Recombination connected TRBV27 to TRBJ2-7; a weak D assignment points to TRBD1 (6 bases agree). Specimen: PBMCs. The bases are TGTGCCAGCAGTTCCGCCGACAGGTACGCCGAGCAGTACTTC. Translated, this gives CASSSADRYAEQYF.